This T cell receptor beta chain was documented in a study of control samples from healthy donors and cancer patients. V trimming: 0 bases; J trimming: 12 bases; junction bases outside the gene matches: 5. There are 12 residues in the CDR3. The germline V gene encodes CDR1 LNHNV and CDR2 YYDKDF (reference sequence). The protocol was immunoSEQ multiplex PCR, while the TCRdb copy is restricted to in-frame clones and leaves out a portion. The table has some 160,000 clones, approximately 90% seen once. Specimen: blood. The sequence came from a woman between 25 and 40 years old in good health. This chain uses TRBV15 with TRBJ2-7, with 7 bases lining up with TRBD2. The CDR3 region is CATSRDFREGYF. The CDR3 DNA sequence: TGTGCCACCAGCAGAGATTTCAGGGAGGGGTACTTC. Full variable domain (remainder filled in from reference TRBV15 and TRBJ2-7): DAMVIQNPRYQVTQFGKPVTLSCSQTLNHNVMYWYQQKSSQAPKLLFHYYDKDFNNEADTPDNFQSRRPNTSFCFLDIRSPGLGDTAMYLCATSRDFREGYFGPGTRLTVT.